This entry features one T cell receptor (beta chain) sequence. The entry originates in a study of regulatory T cells in long-lasting Graves disease. Time point here: persistent/refractory GD, antithyroid drugs over 5 years with positive TRAb. There was RNA extracted from PBMCs, and the TCR library was made from it. Relying on iRepertoire HTBI primers and Arm-PCR of CDR3 regions, the team built TCR beta libraries. TCRdb redid the calling of the multiplex PCR reads with MiXCR, one entry per CDR3 protein. The sample has around 500,000 distinct CDR3 sequences, about a fifth seen once; the top ten hold roughly 8%. Between the trimmed V and J ends, which lost 2 bases and 6 bases, there was a span of 10 bases. This CDR3 comprises 13 residues. Looked up from germline, CDR1 is MGHRA and CDR2 is YSYEKL.

Here the sequenced sample was peripheral blood mononuclear cells (PBMCs), taken when the disease was refractory, from a patient treated with antithyroid drugs. This chain links TRBV4-1 with TRBJ1-2, with TRBD1 as a possible D gene (5 bases). The TCR comes from a female donor with Graves disease. This CDR3 reads CASSQTGGNGYTF. CDR3 sequence (DNA): TGCGCCAGCAGCCAAACAGGAGGAAATGGCTACACCTTC.